Below, 29 T cell receptor beta chains from the same sample are listed, as sequenced in a study of blood T cells in healthy people across ages. Primed by a sample-barcoded 5' primer and a J-beta primer mix, a second PCR proceeded for roughly 7 to 12 cycles. TCRdb ran MiXCR on the 5' RACE reads and lists one entry per CDR3 protein. In the table there are around 850,000 distinct CDR3 sequences, 30% to 45% of which are singletons. The sample comprised blood. These receptors all come from a young man in good health.

This clonotype was seen a few times. The CDR3 coding sequence is TGTGCCAGCAGCTTAAGTCCACCCCCGGACAATGAGCAGTTCTTC. This gives the protein CASSLSPPPDNEQFF. This rearrangement joins TRBV7-2 to TRBJ2-1; D is ambiguous. Germline CDR1 reads SGHTA; CDR2 reads FQGNSA. V was trimmed by 2 bases and J by 5 bases, leaving 13 bases between them. This CDR3 spans 15 amino acids.

This rearrangement joins TRBV4-3 to TRBJ1-1; weak D call: TRBD1 (6 bases). Per the germline V gene, CDR1 is LGHNA and CDR2 is YSLEER. The CDR3 covers 15 residues. Trimming removed 2 bases from V and 4 bases from J, with 14 bases in between. CDR3 sequence: CASSQLGRGVTEAFF. The CDR3 DNA reads TGCGCCAGCAGCCAACTAGGGAGGGGGGTCACTGAAGCTTTCTTT.

There are a few counts of this clonotype. The chain recombines TRBV12-3 or TRBV12-4 with TRBJ2-1, with D possibly called TRBD1 or TRBD2 (5 bases each). The CDR3 totals 14 residues. Trimming pared 5 bases from V and 4 bases from J, leaving 12 bases between. The CDR3: CASSPGDGYNEQFF. DNA of the CDR3: TGTGCCAGCAGTCCCGGGGACGGTTACAATGAGCAGTTCTTC.

The rearrangement joins TRBV3-1 to TRBJ1-1, with D unresolved. This CDR3 contains 13 residues. The germline CDR1 and CDR2 sequences are LGHDT and YNNKEL (reference sequence). Trimming cost V 0 bases and J 4 bases, with 6 bases left between them. CDR3 sequence reads: CASSQDGLTEAFF. DNA of the CDR3: TGTGCCAGCAGCCAAGACGGGCTCACTGAAGCTTTCTTT.

This sequence joins TRBV7-2 and TRBJ2-3; D is unclear. The CDR3 extends over 15 amino acids. V was shortened by 6 bases and J by 0 bases, with 13 bases between the two germline ends. Germline V lookup: CDR1 SGHTA, CDR2 FQGNSA. This CDR3 reads CASRLRAPSTDTQYF. CDR3 sequence (DNA): TGTGCCAGCAGACTCCGGGCACCTAGCACAGATACGCAGTATTTT. Together with reference TRBV7-2 and TRBJ2-3, the CDR3 gives the full variable domain: GAGVSQSPSNKVTEKGKDVELRCDPISGHTALYWYRQSLGQGLEFLIYFQGNSAPDKSGLPSDRFSAERTGGSVSTLTIQRTQQEDSAVYLCASRLRAPSTDTQYFGPGTRLTVL.

The rearrangement joins TRBV7-6 to TRBJ2-1, with a weak D call TRBD1 (5 bases). The CDR3 spans 15 residues. Germline V lookup: CDR1 SGHVS, CDR2 FNYEAQ. V dropped 0 bases and J dropped 1 base, with 7 bases sitting between them. CDR3 residues: CASSLATVSYNEQFF. The CDR3 DNA is TGTGCCAGCAGCTTAGCGACAGTTTCCTACAATGAGCAGTTCTTC.

This clonotype was picked up a small number of times. V gene TRBV12-5 combines with J gene TRBJ1-5, with 9 nucleotides matching TRBD1. The length of the CDR3 is 16 residues. Trimming removed 0 bases from V and 3 bases from J; junction bases left unmatched: 3. Germline V gives CDR1 LGHNT, CDR2 FRNRAP. CDR3 in amino acids: CASGLVGQGVNQPQHF. The CDR3 DNA sequence: TGTGCTAGTGGTTTGGTGGGACAGGGTGTCAATCAGCCCCAGCATTTT.

This chain joins TRBV5-1 and TRBJ2-3, with 15 bases that match TRBD2. Germline V gene data show CDR1 as SGHRS and CDR2 as YFSETQ. With V trimmed by 4 bases and J by 2 bases, 5 bases remained unmatched. This CDR3 region has 17 residues. The DNA of the CDR3 is TGCGCCAGCAGCCGGACTAGCGGGGGGGGAAACACAGATACGCAGTATTTT. Translation gives CASSRTSGGGNTDTQYF. Full variable domain (rest looked up from reference TRBV5-1 and TRBJ2-3): KAGVTQTPRYLIKTRGQQVTLSCSPISGHRSVSWYQQTPGQGLQFLFEYFSETQRNKGNFPGRFSGRQFSNSRSEMNVSTLELGDSALYLCASSRTSGGGNTDTQYFGPGTRLTVL.

A few counts support this clonotype. V and J are TRBV3-1 and TRBJ1-6; D may be TRBD1 (6 bases). Looked up from germline, CDR1 is LGHDT and CDR2 is YNNKEL (reference sequence). Trimming removed 1 base at V and 10 bases at J, with 11 bases between. The CDR3 length is 14 residues. CDR3 in DNA: TGTGCCAGCAGCCAAGGGGGGGCCGGATCACCCCTCCACTTT. Protein: CASSQGGAGSPLHF.

The J gene is TRBJ1-1, the V gene TRBV20-1; 7 positions agree with TRBD1. CDR1 is DFQATT, CDR2 SNEGSKA, per germline (reference sequence). V was clipped by 4 bases and J by 0 bases; unmatched bases: 5. This CDR3 has 14 residues. The CDR3 here is CSAIRGRMNTEAFF. For the CDR3, the DNA is TGCAGTGCTATAAGGGGGCGTATGAACACTGAAGCTTTCTTT.

The chain combines TRBV15 with TRBJ2-5; D is perhaps TRBD1 or TRBD2 (6 bases each). The CDR3 has 16 amino acids. The germline gives CDR1 LNHNV, CDR2 YYDKDF (reference sequence). V dropped 8 bases and J dropped 11 bases, with 30 bases sitting between them. CDR3 DNA sequence: TGTGCCACCCGGGGGCCTCAGCGGTATGGGTACAATGAGCAGTACTTC. Residues: CATRGPQRYGYNEQYF. Variable domain in full (rest from reference TRBV15 and TRBJ2-5): DAMVIQNPRYQVTQFGKPVTLSCSQTLNHNVMYWYQQKSSQAPKLLFHYYDKDFNNEADTPDNFQSRRPNTSFCFLDIRSPGLGDTAMYLCATRGPQRYGYNEQYFGPGTRLLVL.

This clonotype was detected only a few times. The rearrangement uses TRBV20-1 and TRBJ2-2; TRBD2 aligns across 9 bases. The trim removed 3 bases at V and 3 bases at J, leaving 5 bases unmatched. The germline V gene encodes CDR1 DFQATT and CDR2 SNEGSKA (reference sequence). The CDR3 is made up of 15 amino acids. The DNA of the CDR3 is TGCAGTGCTAGTGCGACTAGCGGCCACACCGGGGAGCTGTTTTTT. Its translation: CSASATSGHTGELFF.

This clonotype was recorded at least ten times. This chain connects TRBV7-3 to TRBJ2-3; 9 bases match TRBD2. This CDR3 spans 14 amino acids. With V trimmed by 7 bases and J by 1 base, 3 bases remained unmatched. From germline, CDR1 is SGHTA and CDR2 FQGTGA. CDR3 DNA sequence: TGTGCCAGCACCCTAGCGGGGCGCACAGATACGCAGTATTTT. Translated: CASTLAGRTDTQYF.

This clonotype has at least ten counts. The chain links TRBV24-1 to TRBJ2-5, with D maybe TRBD1 (6 bases). V lost 10 bases and J 1 base, leaving 15 bases between the germline ends. The CDR3 sequence is 14 residues long. Germline V gene lookup returns CDR1 KGHDR and CDR2 SFDVKD. The CDR3 nucleotides read TGTGCCACAAGAGCGCACAGGGCCCAAGAGACCCAGTACTTC. This sequence encodes CATRAHRAQETQYF.

Comment on this clonotype: A single base separates this from a much larger clone, so it may be a read error. V usage is TRBV5-1 and J usage is TRBJ2-5; a possible D gene is TRBD1 (6 bases). CDR3 length equals 11 residues. Trimming took off 4 bases at V and 11 bases at J, with 12 bases between the two ends. Germline CDR1 SGHRS, CDR2 YFSETQ. The CDR3 bases are TGCGCCAGCAGCCTTAACAGGGAGCAGTACTTC. Its protein product is CASSLNREQYF.

This clonotype was seen a few times. The V call is TRBV28, the J call TRBJ1-2, with 7 bases aligning to TRBD1. The V segment lost 6 bases and the J segment 2 bases; nucleotides outside the gene matches: 3. CDR1 and CDR2 from the germline V gene are MDHEN and SYDVKM. This CDR3 has 13 residues. DNA of the CDR3: TGTGCCAGCAGGCAACAGGGGAACTATGGCTACACCTTC. It yields the protein CASRQQGNYGYTF.

This clonotype was seen ten or more times. The chain combines TRBV28 with TRBJ2-1, with 7 bases fitting TRBD1. The J segment lost 4 bases and the V segment lost 6 bases, leaving 3 bases of the junction unmatched. From germline, CDR1 is MDHEN and CDR2 SYDVKM. The CDR3 has 13 amino acids. The CDR3 DNA follows: TGTGCCAGCAGGGGGGACAGTTACAATGAGCAGTTCTTC. This encodes CASRGDSYNEQFF.

V usage is TRBV5-1 and J usage is TRBJ1-1, with TRBD1 matching 7 bases. V was pared by 4 bases and J by 4 bases, with 16 bases of the junction left unmatched. There are 17 residues in the CDR3. Germline loops: CDR1 SGHRS, CDR2 YFSETQ. The CDR3 is CASSASGTEGSGTEAFF. The CDR3 coding sequence is TGCGCCAGCAGCGCTTCCGGGACAGAGGGTTCGGGCACTGAAGCTTTCTTT. Based on the CDR3 plus reference TRBV5-1 and TRBJ1-1, the full variable domain is KAGVTQTPRYLIKTRGQQVTLSCSPISGHRSVSWYQQTPGQGLQFLFEYFSETQRNKGNFPGRFSGRQFSNSRSEMNVSTLELGDSALYLCASSASGTEGSGTEAFFGQGTRLTVV.

Only one count was recorded for this clonotype. Possible read error: a much larger clone is one base away. The chain has TRBV6-2 or TRBV6-3 and TRBJ2-1; D remains ambiguous. The germline V gene has CDR1 MNHEY and CDR2 SVGEGT. CDR3 length: 14 residues. Between the trimmed V and J ends, which lost 7 bases and 3 bases, there was a span of 13 bases. This chain's CDR3 is CASIPENFYNEQFF. The CDR3 DNA reads as TGTGCCAGCATCCCTGAGAACTTCTACAATGAGCAGTTCTTC.

The chain is built from TRBV4-3 and TRBJ2-2; D gene unclear. Between the trimmed V and J ends, which lost 2 bases and 5 bases, there was a span of 9 bases. CDR3 length: 14 residues. CDR1 LGHNA and CDR2 YSLEER come from the germline V gene. The chain's CDR3 is CASSQYTTTGELFF. The CDR3 nucleotides are TGCGCCAGCAGCCAATATACTACGACCGGGGAGCTGTTTTTT.

This clonotype appeared a few times. V is TRBV12-3 or TRBV12-4 and J is TRBJ1-1, with a tentative D call TRBD1 (6 bases). This CDR3 has 14 amino acids. The germline V and J ends were trimmed by 7 bases and 2 bases, with 14 bases remaining between them. CDR3 amino acids: CASTSSGHNTEAFF. Written as DNA, the CDR3 is TGTGCCAGCACCTCCTCGGGACACAACACTGAAGCTTTCTTT.

This clonotype has a count of ten or more. This sequence joins TRBV4-2 and TRBJ2-7; D might be TRBD2 (6 bases). Looked up from germline, CDR1 is LGHNA and CDR2 is YNFKEQ. The CDR3 contains 18 residues. Deletions cut 0 bases from V and 4 bases from J, with 22 bases between. CDR3 bases: TGTGCCAGCAGCCAAGATCGGGGCTTCGGGACTGCTTCTTACGAGCAGTACTTC. Translating it yields CASSQDRGFGTASYEQYF.

V and J are TRBV12-3 or TRBV12-4 and TRBJ2-4; no definite D call. CDR3 size: 17 residues. V was cut by 3 bases and J by 13 bases, with 28 bases left in between. CDR3 in amino acids: CASSLQYDVEVQNEQYF. CDR3 nucleotides: TGTGCCAGCAGTTTGCAATACGATGTTGAGGTTCAGAATGAGCAGTACTTC.

This clonotype occurred a few times. The chain links TRBV12-3 or TRBV12-4 to TRBJ1-6; no firm D call. There are 18 residues in the CDR3. The germline V and J ends were trimmed by 3 bases and 0 bases, with 15 bases remaining between them. CDR3 loop: CASSFLPVGTSYNSPLHF. The CDR3 DNA sequence: TGTGCCAGCAGTTTTCTCCCAGTCGGAACCTCCTATAATTCACCCCTCCACTTT.

Ten or more counts support this clonotype. V is TRBV4-2 and J is TRBJ1-2; TRBD1 aligns across 9 bases. The CDR3 covers 14 residues. Unmatched junction bases numbered 6, after V lost 2 bases and J lost 8 bases. Germline CDR1 and CDR2: LGHNA and YNFKEQ. CDR3 nucleotide sequence: TGTGCCAGCAGCCAATCGGGACAGGGCGGGGGCTACACCTTC. As protein: CASSQSGQGGGYTF.

This clonotype has just a few counts. The rearrangement links TRBV20-1 to TRBJ2-7; 7 bases agree with TRBD2. CDR1 and CDR2 (germline): DFQATT, SNEGSKA (reference sequence). The CDR3 has 15 residues. Trimming removed 5 bases from V and 0 bases from J; junction bases left unmatched: 10. The CDR3 sequence: CSADAALAASYEQYF. CDR3 bases: TGCAGTGCTGATGCAGCGCTAGCGGCCTCCTACGAGCAGTACTTC.

The chain couples TRBV4-1 to TRBJ2-3; 11 bases are a match to TRBD2. V shed 2 bases, J shed 1 base, and the junction held 5 bases outside the gene matches. The germline V gene encodes CDR1 MGHRA and CDR2 YSYEKL. This CDR3 has 17 residues. CDR3 protein: CASSQPTSGARTDTQYF. The CDR3 DNA sequence: TGCGCCAGCAGCCAACCGACTAGCGGGGCTCGCACAGATACGCAGTATTTT.

Ten or more counts support this clonotype. This chain joins TRBV4-3 and TRBJ2-5; D remains ambiguous. V lost 1 base, J lost 4 bases, and 13 bases lay in between. There are 15 residues in the CDR3. Germline loops: CDR1 LGHNA, CDR2 YSLEER. As DNA, the CDR3 is TGCGCCAGCAGCCAAGTCACCGATCCAGGAGAGACCCAGTACTTC. Amino acids: CASSQVTDPGETQYF.

In this sample, this clonotype turned up a few times. This sequence joins TRBV6-2 or TRBV6-3 and TRBJ1-2, with unresolved D. The CDR3 loop spans 15 amino acids. Germline V lookup: CDR1 MNHEY, CDR2 SVGEGT. Trimming took 5 bases from V and 4 from J, leaving 17 bases between them. The CDR3 coding sequence is TGTGCCAGCAGTCCCCTCCGGTCGGCAACCTATGGCTACACCTTC. Translating gives CASSPLRSATYGYTF.